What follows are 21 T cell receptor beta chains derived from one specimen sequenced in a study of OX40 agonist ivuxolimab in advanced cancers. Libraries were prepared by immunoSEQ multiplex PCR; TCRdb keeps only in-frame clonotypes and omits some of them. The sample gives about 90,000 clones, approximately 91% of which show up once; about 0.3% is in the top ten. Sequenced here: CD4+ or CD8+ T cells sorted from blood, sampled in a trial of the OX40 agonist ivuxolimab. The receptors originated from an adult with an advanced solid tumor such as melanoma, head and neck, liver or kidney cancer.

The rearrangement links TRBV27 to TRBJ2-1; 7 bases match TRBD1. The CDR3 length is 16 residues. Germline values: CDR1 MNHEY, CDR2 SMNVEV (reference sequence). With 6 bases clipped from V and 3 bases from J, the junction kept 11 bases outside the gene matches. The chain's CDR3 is CASRIQGNMLYNEQFF. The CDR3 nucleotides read TGTGCCAGCAGGATACAGGGGAATATGCTCTACAATGAGCAGTTCTTC.

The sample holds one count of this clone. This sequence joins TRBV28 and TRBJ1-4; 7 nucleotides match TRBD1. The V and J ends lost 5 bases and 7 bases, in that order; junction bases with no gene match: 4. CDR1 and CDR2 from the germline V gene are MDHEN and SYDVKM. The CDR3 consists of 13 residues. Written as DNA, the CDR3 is TGTGCCAGCAGTCAGGGGGATCTTGAAAAACTGTTTTTT. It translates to CASSQGDLEKLFF.

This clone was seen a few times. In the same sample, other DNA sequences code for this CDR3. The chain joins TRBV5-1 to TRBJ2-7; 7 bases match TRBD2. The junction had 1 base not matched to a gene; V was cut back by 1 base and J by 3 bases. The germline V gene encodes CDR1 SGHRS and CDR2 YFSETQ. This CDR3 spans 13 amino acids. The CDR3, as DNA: TGCGCCAGCAGCTTGTTAGCGGGCTACGAGCAGTACTTC. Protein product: CASSLLAGYEQYF.

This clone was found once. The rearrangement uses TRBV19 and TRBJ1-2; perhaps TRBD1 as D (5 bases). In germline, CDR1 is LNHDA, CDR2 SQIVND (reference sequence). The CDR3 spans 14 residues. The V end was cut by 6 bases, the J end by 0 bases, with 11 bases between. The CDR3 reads CASSGQLPNYGYTF. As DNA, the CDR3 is TGTGCCAGTAGCGGACAACTTCCTAACTATGGCTACACCTTC. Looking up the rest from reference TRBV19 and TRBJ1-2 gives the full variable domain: DGGITQSPKYLFRKEGQNVTLSCEQNLNHDAMYWYRQDPGQGLRLIYYSQIVNDFQKGDIAEGYSVSREKKESFPLTVTSAQKNPTAFYLCASSGQLPNYGYTFGSGTRLTVV.

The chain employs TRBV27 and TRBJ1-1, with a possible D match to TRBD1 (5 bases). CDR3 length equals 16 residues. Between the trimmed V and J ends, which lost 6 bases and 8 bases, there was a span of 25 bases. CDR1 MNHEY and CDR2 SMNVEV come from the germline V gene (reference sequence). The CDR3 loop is CASRDPTRTSRSEAFF. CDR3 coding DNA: TGTGCCAGCAGAGATCCCACGAGGACATCACGTAGCGAAGCTTTCTTT.

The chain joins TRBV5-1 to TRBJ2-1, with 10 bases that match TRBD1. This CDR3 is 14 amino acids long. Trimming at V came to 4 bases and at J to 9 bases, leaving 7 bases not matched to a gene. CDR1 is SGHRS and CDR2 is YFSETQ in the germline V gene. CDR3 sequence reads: CASSPPGQGFEQFF. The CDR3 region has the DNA TGCGCCAGCAGCCCACCGGGACAGGGGTTTGAGCAGTTCTTC. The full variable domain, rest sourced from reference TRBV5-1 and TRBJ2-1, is KAGVTQTPRYLIKTRGQQVTLSCSPISGHRSVSWYQQTPGQGLQFLFEYFSETQRNKGNFPGRFSGRQFSNSRSEMNVSTLELGDSALYLCASSPPGQGFEQFFGPGTRLTVL.

The CDR3 nucleotides are TGTGCCAGCAGCTCCTCGGGTCTAAGATACGAGCAGTACTTC. Residues: CASSSSGLRYEQYF. This chain uses TRBV7-8 with TRBJ2-7; unclear D gene. Per the germline V gene, CDR1 is SGHVS and CDR2 is FQNEAQ. The length of the CDR3 is 14 residues. V lost 4 bases, J lost 4 bases, and 14 bases lay in between.

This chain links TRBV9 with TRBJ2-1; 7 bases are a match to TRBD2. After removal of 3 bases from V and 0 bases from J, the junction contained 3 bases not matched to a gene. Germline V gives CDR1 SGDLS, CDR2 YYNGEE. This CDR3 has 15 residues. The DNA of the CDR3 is TGTGCCAGCAGCGGACCTAGCGGCTCCTACAATGAGCAGTTCTTC. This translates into CASSGPSGSYNEQFF.

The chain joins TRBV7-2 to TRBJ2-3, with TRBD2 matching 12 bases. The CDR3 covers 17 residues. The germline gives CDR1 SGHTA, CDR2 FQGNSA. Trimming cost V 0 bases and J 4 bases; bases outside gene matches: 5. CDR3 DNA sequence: TGTGCCAGCAGCTTAGCGAAGACTAGCGGGAGATCAGATACGCAGTATTTT. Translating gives CASSLAKTSGRSDTQYF.

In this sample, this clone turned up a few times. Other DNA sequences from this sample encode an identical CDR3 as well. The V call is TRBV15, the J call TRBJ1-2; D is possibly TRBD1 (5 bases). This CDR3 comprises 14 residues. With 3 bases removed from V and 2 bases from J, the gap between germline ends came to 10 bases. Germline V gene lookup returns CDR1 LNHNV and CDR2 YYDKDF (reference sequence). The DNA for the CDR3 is TGTGCCACCAGCAGGGGGGACGGAAACTATGGCTACACCTTC. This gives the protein CATSRGDGNYGYTF.

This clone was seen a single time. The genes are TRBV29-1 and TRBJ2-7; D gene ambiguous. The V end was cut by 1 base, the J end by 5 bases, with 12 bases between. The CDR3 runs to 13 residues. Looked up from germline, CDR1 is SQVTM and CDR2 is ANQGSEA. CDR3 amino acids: CSVEGASFDEQYF. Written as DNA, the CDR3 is TGCAGCGTTGAAGGTGCCAGCTTTGACGAGCAGTACTTC.

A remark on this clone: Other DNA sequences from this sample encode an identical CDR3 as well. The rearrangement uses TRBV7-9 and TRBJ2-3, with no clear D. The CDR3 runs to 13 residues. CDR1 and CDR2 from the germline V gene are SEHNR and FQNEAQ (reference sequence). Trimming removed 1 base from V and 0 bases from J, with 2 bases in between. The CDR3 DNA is TGTGCCAGCAGCTTAGGAAGCACAGATACGCAGTATTTT. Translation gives CASSLGSTDTQYF.

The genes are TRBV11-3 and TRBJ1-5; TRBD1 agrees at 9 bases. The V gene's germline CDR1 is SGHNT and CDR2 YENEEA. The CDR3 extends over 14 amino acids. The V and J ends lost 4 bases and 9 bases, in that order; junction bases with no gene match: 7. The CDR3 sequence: CASSYRDRVGPQHF. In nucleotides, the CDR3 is TGTGCCAGCAGCTACCGGGACAGGGTTGGGCCCCAGCATTTT.

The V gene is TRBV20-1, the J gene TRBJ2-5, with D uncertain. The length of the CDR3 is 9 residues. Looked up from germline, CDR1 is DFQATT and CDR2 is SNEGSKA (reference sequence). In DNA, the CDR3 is TGCGGAGCACGTGAGACCCAGTACTTC. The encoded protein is CGARETQYF.

This CDR3 reads CASSQRVSYEQYF. The CDR3 region has the DNA TGTGCCAGCAGCCAGCGGGTGTCCTACGAGCAGTACTTC. The chain uses TRBV5-4 and TRBJ2-7; tentatively, D is TRBD2 (6 bases). Germline CDR1 and CDR2: SGHNT and YYREEE (reference sequence). This CDR3 region has 13 residues. V dropped 4 bases and J dropped 1 base, with 9 bases sitting between them.

CDR3: CASSLGFQGIYEQYF. The CDR3 nucleotides are TGCGCCAGCAGCTTAGGTTTCCAGGGTATCTACGAGCAGTACTTC. This chain joins TRBV5-1 and TRBJ2-7; weak D call: TRBD1 (5 bases). The CDR3 is 15 residues long. The germline CDR1 and CDR2 sequences are SGHRS and YFSETQ. Trimming removed 2 bases at V and 3 bases at J, with 15 bases between. Full variable domain (missing parts from reference TRBV5-1 and TRBJ2-7): KAGVTQTPRYLIKTRGQQVTLSCSPISGHRSVSWYQQTPGQGLQFLFEYFSETQRNKGNFPGRFSGRQFSNSRSEMNVSTLELGDSALYLCASSLGFQGIYEQYFGPGTRLTVT.

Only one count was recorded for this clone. The CDR3 region is CASSLRAGEINEQFF. CDR3 coding DNA: TGTGCCAGCAGCTTACGGGCAGGGGAGATCAATGAGCAGTTCTTC. V usage is TRBV7-9 and J usage is TRBJ2-1; D is possibly TRBD1 (6 bases). The germline V and J ends were trimmed by 2 bases and 6 bases, with 14 bases remaining between them. Germline V CDR1 and CDR2: SEHNR, FQNEAQ (reference sequence). CDR3 length equals 15 residues.

CDR3: CASSSRGRTGDDVLTF. DNA of the CDR3: TGTGCCAGCAGCTCGCGGGGTCGGACAGGGGACGACGTCCTGACTTTC. The J gene is TRBJ2-6, the V gene TRBV11-2, with 9 bases lining up with TRBD1. Germline V gives CDR1 SGHAT, CDR2 FQNNGV. Losses at the gene ends were 4 bases for V and 11 bases for J; bases not matched to a gene: 12. There are 16 residues in the CDR3.

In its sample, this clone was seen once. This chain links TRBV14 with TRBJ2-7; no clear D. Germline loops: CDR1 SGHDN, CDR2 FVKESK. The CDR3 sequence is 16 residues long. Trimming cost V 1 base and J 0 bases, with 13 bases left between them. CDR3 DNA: TGTGCCAGCAGCCAAGGAAGTTATTGGGACTCCTACGAGCAGTACTTC. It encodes CASSQGSYWDSYEQYF.

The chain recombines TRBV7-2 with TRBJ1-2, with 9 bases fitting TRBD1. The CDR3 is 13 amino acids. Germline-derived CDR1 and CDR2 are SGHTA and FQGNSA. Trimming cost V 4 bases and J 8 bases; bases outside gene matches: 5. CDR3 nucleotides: TGTGCCAGCAGCTCGGGACAGGGTCGCGGCTACACCTTC. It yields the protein CASSSGQGRGYTF.

CDR3 in amino acids: CASSNQYNEQFF. In nucleotides, the CDR3 is TGTGCCAGCAGCAACCAGTACAATGAGCAGTTCTTC. J is TRBJ2-1 and V is TRBV7-8, with D unclear. Trimming removed 5 bases from V and 4 bases from J, with 6 bases in between. The CDR3 runs to 12 residues. In germline, CDR1 is SGHVS, CDR2 FQNEAQ.